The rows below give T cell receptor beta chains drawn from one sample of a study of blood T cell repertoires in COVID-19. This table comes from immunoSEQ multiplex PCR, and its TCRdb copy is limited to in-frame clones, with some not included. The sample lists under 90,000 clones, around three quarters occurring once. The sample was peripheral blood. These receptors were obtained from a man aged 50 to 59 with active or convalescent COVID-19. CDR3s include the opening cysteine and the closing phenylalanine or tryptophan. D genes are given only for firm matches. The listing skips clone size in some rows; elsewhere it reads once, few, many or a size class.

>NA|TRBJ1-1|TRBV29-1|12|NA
TGCAGCGGGAGGTGGGGGGACACTGAAGCTTTCTTT
CSGRWGDTEAFF
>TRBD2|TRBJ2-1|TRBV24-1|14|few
TGTGCCACCAGTGACAGGCGGGGGGGCCTCCAGCAGTTCTTC
CATSDRRGGLQQFF
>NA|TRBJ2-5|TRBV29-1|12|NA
TGCAGCGTTCAGGGTATTGAAAAGACCCAGTACTTC
CSVQGIEKTQYF
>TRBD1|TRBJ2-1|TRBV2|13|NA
TGTGCCAGCTCCCCACAGGGGATCAATGAGCAGTTCTTC
CASSPQGINEQFF
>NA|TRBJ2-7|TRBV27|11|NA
TGTGCCACTGTTTTAGGGGTCGAGCAGTACTTC
CATVLGVEQYF
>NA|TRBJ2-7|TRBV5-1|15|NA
TGCGCCAGCAGCACCGGACATCCAGGCCCCTACGAGCAGTACTTC
CASSTGHPGPYEQYF
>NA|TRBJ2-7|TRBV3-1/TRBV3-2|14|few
TGTGCCAGCAGCCCCCCGGGTGTCTCCTACGAGCAGTACTTC
CASSPPGVSYEQYF
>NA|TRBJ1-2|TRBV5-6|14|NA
TGTGCCAGCAGCTTGCACCGCGGGAAGGGTGGCTACACCTTC
CASSLHRGKGGYTF
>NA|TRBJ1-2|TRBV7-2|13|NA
TGTGCCAGCAGCTTCAACACCTACTATGGCTACACCTTC
CASSFNTYYGYTF
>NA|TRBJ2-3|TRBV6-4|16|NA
TGTGCCAGCACCCCCCAACCAGGATCTAGCACAGATACGCAGTATTTT
CASTPQPGSSTDTQYF
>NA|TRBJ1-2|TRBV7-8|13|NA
TGTGCCAGCAGCTTGAGGACTGGTGGTGGCTACACCTTC
CASSLRTGGGYTF
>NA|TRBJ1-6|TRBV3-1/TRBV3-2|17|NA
TGTGCCAGCACCTATAGCCGAGGACTGAGTTTTTTTTCACCCCTCCACTTT
CASTYSRGLSFFSPLHF
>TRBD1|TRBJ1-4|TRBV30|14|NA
TGTGCCTGGACCGGAGGCAGGGGGCTTGAAAAACTGTTTTTT
CAWTGGRGLEKLFF
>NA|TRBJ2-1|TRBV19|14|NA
TGTGCCAGTACTTGGAGGGTTGGGGGTAATGAGCAGTTCTTC
CASTWRVGGNEQFF
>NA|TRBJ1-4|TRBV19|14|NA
TGTGCCAGTAGTGAATCAGGGGCGAGTGAAAAACTGTTTTTT
CASSESGASEKLFF
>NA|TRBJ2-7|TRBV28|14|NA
TGTGCCAGCAGTCATTCAGGACTGGGGAACGAGCAGTACTTC
CASSHSGLGNEQYF
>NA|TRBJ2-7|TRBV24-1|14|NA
TGTGCCACCAGTGATGAAACAGGGTTGGACGAGCAGTACTTC
CATSDETGLDEQYF
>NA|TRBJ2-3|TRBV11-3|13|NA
TGTGCCAGCAGCTTAGAGGCCGCAGATACGCAGTATTTT
CASSLEAADTQYF
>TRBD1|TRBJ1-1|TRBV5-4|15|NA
TGTGCCAGCAGGAGGGGAAACAGGGGCGACACTGAAGCTTTCTTT
CASRRGNRGDTEAFF
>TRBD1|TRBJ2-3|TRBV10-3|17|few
TGTGCCATCAGTGAGCATGAGATGACAGGGAACACAGATACGCAGTATTTT
CAISEHEMTGNTDTQYF
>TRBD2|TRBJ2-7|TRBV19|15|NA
TGTGCCAGTAGTAGTTCGGGGGGACGCACCTACGAGCAGTACTTC
CASSSSGGRTYEQYF
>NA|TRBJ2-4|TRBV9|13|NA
TGTGCCAGCAGCGGTCTAGCCAAAAACATTCAGTACTTC
CASSGLAKNIQYF
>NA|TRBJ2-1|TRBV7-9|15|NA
TGTGCCAGCAGCACCGCGGGGGCCCGATACAATGAGCAGTTCTTC
CASSTAGARYNEQFF
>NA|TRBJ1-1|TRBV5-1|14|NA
TGCGCCAGCAGCTTTAGAGGGGGGGACCGCGAAGCTTTCTTT
CASSFRGGDREAFF
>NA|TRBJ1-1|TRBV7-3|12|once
TGTGCCAGCAGCCCCGACAGACCTGAAGCTTTCTTT
CASSPDRPEAFF
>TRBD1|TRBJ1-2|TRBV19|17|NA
TGTGCCAGTAGTATACCCCCCGGGACAGGGGGCAGAGGTGGCTACACCTTC
CASSIPPGTGGRGGYTF
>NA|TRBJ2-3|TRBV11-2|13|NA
TGTGCCAGCAGCTTAGATACCCGGGATACGCAGTATTTT
CASSLDTRDTQYF
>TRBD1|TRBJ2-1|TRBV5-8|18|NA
TGTGCCAGCAGCTTGGGGCGGCTCCGCGACAGGGGCGGCAATGAGCAGTTCTTC
CASSLGRLRDRGGNEQFF
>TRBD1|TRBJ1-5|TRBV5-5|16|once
TGTGCCAACAGCTTGGCGACAGGGGATCAATATCAGCCCCAGCATTTT
CANSLATGDQYQPQHF
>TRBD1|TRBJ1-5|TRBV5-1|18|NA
TGCGCCAGCAGCTTGTTGTCAGAGGACAGGGGGAAGGCGGAGGCCCAGCATTTT
CASSLLSEDRGKAEAQHF
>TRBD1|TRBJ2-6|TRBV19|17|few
TGTGCCAGTAGTATAACGGACAGGGGGAAAGGGGCCAACGTCCTGACTTTC
CASSITDRGKGANVLTF
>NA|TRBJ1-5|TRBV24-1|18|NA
TGTGCCACCATTTTATGGTGGTATGAAGGGGCGGGCAATCAGCCCCAGCATTTT
CATILWWYEGAGNQPQHF
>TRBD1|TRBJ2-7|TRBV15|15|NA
TGTGCCACCAGCAGGGTGGGACAGGGGGTCTACGAGCAGTACTTC
CATSRVGQGVYEQYF
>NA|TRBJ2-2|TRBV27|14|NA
TGTGCCAGCAGTTTTCTCAGGCAGGCCGGGGAGCTGTTTTTT
CASSFLRQAGELFF
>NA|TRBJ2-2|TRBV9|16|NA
TGTGCCAGCAGCCGTCTAGGACAGAGTAATATGGGGGAGCTGTTTTTT
CASSRLGQSNMGELFF
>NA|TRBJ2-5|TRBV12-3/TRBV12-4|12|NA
TGTGCCAGCACCCCGGGTCGTGAGACCCAGTACTTC
CASTPGRETQYF
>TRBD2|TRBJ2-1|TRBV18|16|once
TGTGCCAGCTCACCATTCGAAGGCGGGGGGCACGGTGAGCAGTTCTTC
CASSPFEGGGHGEQFF
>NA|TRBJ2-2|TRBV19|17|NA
TGTGCCAGTAGTAGCCCCGAGGCGACCGTCGGGGTCGGGGAGCTGTTTTTT
CASSSPEATVGVGELFF
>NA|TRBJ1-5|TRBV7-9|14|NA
TGTGCCAGCAGCGGAGGGTCCGAAAATCAGCCCCAGCATTTT
CASSGGSENQPQHF
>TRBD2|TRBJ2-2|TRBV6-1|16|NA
TGTGCCAGCAGTGAACTGACTAGCGGGAACACCGGGGAGCTGTTTTTT
CASSELTSGNTGELFF
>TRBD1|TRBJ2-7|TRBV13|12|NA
TGTGCCAGCAGCCAGGGGGCGGGAGAGCAGTACTTC
CASSQGAGEQYF
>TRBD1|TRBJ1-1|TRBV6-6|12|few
TGTGCCACCCTTATGGGACAGGGGGAAGCTTTCTTT
CATLMGQGEAFF
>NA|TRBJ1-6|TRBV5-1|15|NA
TGCGCCAGCAGCTTGATGGGCCCTGGGAATTCACCCCTCCACTTT
CASSLMGPGNSPLHF
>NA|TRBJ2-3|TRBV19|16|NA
TGTGCCAGTGGCCTCGGGAGTTCCTGGTCCACAGATACGCAGTATTTT
CASGLGSSWSTDTQYF
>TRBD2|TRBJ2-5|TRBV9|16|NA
TGTGCCAGCAGCCTAGACGGGACTAGCGGGGTCCTGACCCAGTACTTC
CASSLDGTSGVLTQYF
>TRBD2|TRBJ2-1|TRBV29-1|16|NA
TGCAGCGTGCTCCGACTAGCGGGGGAATCATGGAATGAGCAGTTCTTC
CSVLRLAGESWNEQFF
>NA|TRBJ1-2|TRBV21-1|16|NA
TGTGCCAGCAGCAGTGTAAAGGGTCCGGCGAGGGATGGCTACACCTTC
CASSSVKGPARDGYTF